This T cell receptor (beta chain) was profiled in a study of blood T cell repertoires in COVID-19. Turning to this clone: The sample contains more than one DNA sequence encoding this CDR3.

Sequencing was performed with immunoSEQ multiplex PCR; in TCRdb, only in-frame clones are kept and a portion is missing. The profile shows 250,000 to 300,000 clones, under 90% of them singletons. Trimming stripped 3 bases from V and 0 bases from J, with 6 bases between. This CDR3 is built from 13 residues. Germline assignment: CDR1 KGHSH and CDR2 LQKENI. This chain uses TRBV18 with TRBJ2-7; no clear D. This receptor was identified in a woman in her forties or fifties who had been exposed to COVID-19. Sample: PBMCs or T cells enriched from blood (not recorded which). This CDR3 is CASSPPSSYEQYF. The CDR3 DNA reads as TGTGCCAGCTCACCTCCGAGCTCCTACGAGCAGTACTTC.